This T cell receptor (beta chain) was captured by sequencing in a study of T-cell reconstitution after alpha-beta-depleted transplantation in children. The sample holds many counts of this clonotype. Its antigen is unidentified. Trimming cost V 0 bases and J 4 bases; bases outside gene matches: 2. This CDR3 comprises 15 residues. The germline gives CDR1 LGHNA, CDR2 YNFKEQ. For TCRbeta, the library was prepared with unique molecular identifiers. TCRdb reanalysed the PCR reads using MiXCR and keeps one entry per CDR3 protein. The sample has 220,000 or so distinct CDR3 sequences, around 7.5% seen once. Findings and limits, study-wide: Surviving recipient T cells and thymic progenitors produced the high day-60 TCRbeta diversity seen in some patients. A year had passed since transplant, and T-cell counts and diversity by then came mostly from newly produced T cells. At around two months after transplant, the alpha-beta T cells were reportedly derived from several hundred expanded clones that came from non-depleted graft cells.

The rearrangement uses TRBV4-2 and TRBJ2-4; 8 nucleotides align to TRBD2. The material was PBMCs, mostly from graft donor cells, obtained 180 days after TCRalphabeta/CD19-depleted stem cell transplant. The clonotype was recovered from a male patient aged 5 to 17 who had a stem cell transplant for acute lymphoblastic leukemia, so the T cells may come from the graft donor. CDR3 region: CASSQDGREKNIQYF. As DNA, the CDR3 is TGTGCCAGCAGCCAAGACGGGAGGGAAAAAAACATTCAGTACTTC.